These T cell receptor beta chains were read from a single sample in a study of T cells after yellow fever vaccination. TCRdb reprocessed the 5' RACE reads with MiXCR, giving one entry per CDR3 protein. Counted here are about 170,000 distinct CDR3 sequences, 11% occurring once; the ten biggest clones make up about 40%. The material was CD8+ T cells sorted from PBMCs, obtained 15 days after the yellow fever booster vaccination. Receptors originate from a man aged 18 to 29 who received the YFV17D yellow fever vaccine. Each CDR3 is given with its conserved first and last residue. The order of the fields is CDR3 DNA, CDR3 protein, V gene, J gene, D gene, clone size. The D gene is left open where the match is weak. For some rows the clone size is stated as once, few or many, or as a class when expanded; others skip it.

TGTGCCAGCGGGGGCACATCGAGCATTCAGTACTTC	CASGGTSSIQYF	TRBV5-6	TRBJ2-4	.	few
TGCAGTGTGGGGGGAATTAGTCCCGGGGAGCTGTTTTTT	CSVGGISPGELFF	TRBV20-1	TRBJ2-2	.	.
TGTGCCAGCAGCCCGGACAGGGGAAATGAAGCTTTCTTT	CASSPDRGNEAFF	TRBV9	TRBJ1-1	TRBD1	many
TGCGCCAGCAGCTTGCTCGGGACCTACGAGCAGTACTTC	CASSLLGTYEQYF	TRBV5-1	TRBJ2-7	.	few
TGTGCCAGCAGCTCCCCCATGGGAATGAACACTGAAGCTTTCTTT	CASSSPMGMNTEAFF	TRBV7-6	TRBJ1-1	.	.
TGTGCCAGCAGCGTCGACAGGGAAGGCACTGAAGCTTTCTTT	CASSVDREGTEAFF	TRBV9	TRBJ1-1	TRBD1	few
TGTGCCAGCAGCTTAGAAGGGAGGGGGCTTCAGCCCCAGCATTTT	CASSLEGRGLQPQHF	TRBV7-9	TRBJ1-5	TRBD1	.
TGTGCCAGCAGCTTTACAGGTAGTGGCTACACCTTC	CASSFTGSGYTF	TRBV11-3	TRBJ1-2	.	.
TGCGCCAGCAGCCAAGAGGGGACGGATTTCTACAATGAGCAGTTCTTC	CASSQEGTDFYNEQFF	TRBV4-1	TRBJ2-1	.	.
TGCAGTGCTAGCCGGGCTTTCGGGGAACCCTATAATTCACCCCTCCACTTT	CSASRAFGEPYNSPLHF	TRBV20-1	TRBJ1-6	.	.
TGTGCCAGCAGCCAAGATGGCACTTCCGGGGGCTACACCTTC	CASSQDGTSGGYTF	TRBV4-2	TRBJ1-2	.	many
TGTGCCAGCAGCCCTCCGGGTAGAGCCACAGATACGCAGTATTTT	CASSPPGRATDTQYF	TRBV9	TRBJ2-3	.	many
TGTGCCAGCAGTTACGGGGAGATAGGTGAGCAGTTCTTC	CASSYGEIGEQFF	TRBV6-5	TRBJ2-1	.	.
TGTGCCAGCAGACCGAACGCCTACATCTCCTACGAGCAGTACTTC	CASRPNAYISYEQYF	TRBV6-5	TRBJ2-7	.	few
TGTGCCAGCAGTCCACTAAATCCTACCTACGAGCAGTACTTC	CASSPLNPTYEQYF	TRBV6-2/TRBV6-3	TRBJ2-7	.	.
TGTGCCAGCAGTTACTCGGATAGGCCGAACACTGAAGCTTTCTTT	CASSYSDRPNTEAFF	TRBV6-2/TRBV6-3	TRBJ1-1	.	.
TGTGCCAGCAGCCGACGGACTAGCGGGGCCCAAGTTGCCCAGTACTTC	CASSRRTSGAQVAQYF	TRBV7-8	TRBJ2-5	TRBD2	few
TGTGCCAGCGGTGGGGGATGGCTGTACGAGCAGTACTTC	CASGGGWLYEQYF	TRBV6-2/TRBV6-3	TRBJ2-7	.	.
TGCGCCAGCAGCCAAGGTGTTAGCGGGGGGTCCCGGGAGACCCAGTACTTC	CASSQGVSGGSRETQYF	TRBV4-3	TRBJ2-5	TRBD2	few
TGTGCCAGCAACCCGGGACTAGGGACAGATACGCAGTATTTT	CASNPGLGTDTQYF	TRBV27	TRBJ2-3	TRBD2	few
TGTGCCAGCACCAATACCGGACAGACAAATGAGCAGTTCTTC	CASTNTGQTNEQFF	TRBV6-2/TRBV6-3	TRBJ2-1	.	many
TGTGCCAGCAGTTGGACAGGGAACACAGATACGCAGTATTTT	CASSWTGNTDTQYF	TRBV6-6	TRBJ2-3	TRBD1	few
TGCGCCAGCAGCTTCTCGGGACAGCTTAACAATGAGCAGTTCTTC	CASSFSGQLNNEQFF	TRBV5-1	TRBJ2-1	TRBD1	many
TGTGCCAGCATCCGTTCTCAGGAGACAGATACGCAGTATTTT	CASIRSQETDTQYF	TRBV7-2	TRBJ2-3	.	.
TGTGCCAGCAGCTCCGGGAGCGGGGGCTCGGAGACCCAGTACTTC	CASSSGSGGSETQYF	TRBV7-9	TRBJ2-5	TRBD2	.
TGTGCCACCAGTGATTTTCGGACTAGCGGGGTTGGTGGTGCGGACAATGAGCAGTTCTTC	CATSDFRTSGVGGADNEQFF	TRBV24-1	TRBJ2-1	TRBD2	.